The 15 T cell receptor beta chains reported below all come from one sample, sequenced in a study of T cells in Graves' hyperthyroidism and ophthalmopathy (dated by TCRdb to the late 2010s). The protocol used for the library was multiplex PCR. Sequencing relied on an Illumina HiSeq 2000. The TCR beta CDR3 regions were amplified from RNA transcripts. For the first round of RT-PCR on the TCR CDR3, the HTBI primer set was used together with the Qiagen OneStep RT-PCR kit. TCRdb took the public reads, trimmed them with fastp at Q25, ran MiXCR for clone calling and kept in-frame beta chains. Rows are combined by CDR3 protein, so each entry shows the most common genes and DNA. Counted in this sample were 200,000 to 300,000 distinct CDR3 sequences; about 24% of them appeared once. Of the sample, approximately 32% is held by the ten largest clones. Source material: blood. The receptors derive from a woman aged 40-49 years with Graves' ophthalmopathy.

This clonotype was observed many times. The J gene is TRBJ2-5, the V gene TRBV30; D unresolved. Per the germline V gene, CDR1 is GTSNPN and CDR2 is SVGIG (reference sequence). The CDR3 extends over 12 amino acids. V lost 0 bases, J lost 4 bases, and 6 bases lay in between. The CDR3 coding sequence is TGTGCCTGGAGTGTACTGGGAGAGACCCAGTACTTC. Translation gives CAWSVLGETQYF.

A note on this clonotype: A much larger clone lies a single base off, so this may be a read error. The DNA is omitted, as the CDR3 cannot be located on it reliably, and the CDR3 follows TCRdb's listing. CDR3 sequence: CASSFGTGSHGHTF. The chain couples TRBV7-9 to TRBJ1-2; TRBD1 is the table's D call, not checked against the DNA. The length of the CDR3 is 14 amino acids, counting both ends. Germline lookup yields CDR1 SEHNR and CDR2 FQNEAQ (reference sequence).

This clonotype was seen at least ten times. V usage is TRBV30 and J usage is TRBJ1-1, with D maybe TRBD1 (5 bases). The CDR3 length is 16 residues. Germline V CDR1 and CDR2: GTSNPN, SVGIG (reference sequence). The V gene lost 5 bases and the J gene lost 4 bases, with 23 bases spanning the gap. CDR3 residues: CAWGRGSGKLVTEAFF. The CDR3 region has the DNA TGTGCCTGGGGGCGGGGGTCAGGGAAGCTGGTCACTGAAGCTTTCTTT. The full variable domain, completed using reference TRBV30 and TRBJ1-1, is SQTIHQWPATLVQPVGSPLSLECTVEGTSNPNLYWYRQAAGRGLQLLFYSVGIGQISSEVPQNLSASRPQDRQFILSSKKLLLSDSGFYLCAWGRGSGKLVTEAFFGQGTRLTVV.

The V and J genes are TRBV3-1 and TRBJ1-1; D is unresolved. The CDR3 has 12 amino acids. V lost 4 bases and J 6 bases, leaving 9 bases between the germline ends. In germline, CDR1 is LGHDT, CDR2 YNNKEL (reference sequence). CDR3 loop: CASSRGLAEAFF. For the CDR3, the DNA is TGTGCCAGCAGCCGTGGGTTGGCTGAAGCTTTCTTT.

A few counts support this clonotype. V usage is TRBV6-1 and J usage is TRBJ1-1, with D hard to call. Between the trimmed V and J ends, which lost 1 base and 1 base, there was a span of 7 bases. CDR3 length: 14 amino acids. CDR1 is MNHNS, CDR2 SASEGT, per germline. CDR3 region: CASSEGPENTEAFF. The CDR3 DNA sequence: TGTGCCAGCAGTGAAGGGCCAGAGAACACTGAAGCTTTCTTT.

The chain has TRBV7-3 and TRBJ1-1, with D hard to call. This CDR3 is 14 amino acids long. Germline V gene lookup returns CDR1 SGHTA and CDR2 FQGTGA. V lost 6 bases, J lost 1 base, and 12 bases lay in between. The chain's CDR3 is CASSGGSWNTEAFF. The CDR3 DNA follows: TGTGCCAGCAGTGGTGGCAGCTGGAACACTGAAGCTTTCTTT.

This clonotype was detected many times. The CDR3 loop reads CSVEGQGQETQYF. The CDR3 DNA reads as TGCAGCGTTGAGGGACAGGGTCAAGAGACCCAGTACTTC. This chain connects TRBV29-1 to TRBJ2-5, with TRBD1 matching over 9 bases. The CDR3 totals 13 residues. Looked up from germline, CDR1 is SQVTM and CDR2 is ANQGSEA. The V segment lost 3 bases and the J segment 2 bases; nucleotides outside the gene matches: 1.

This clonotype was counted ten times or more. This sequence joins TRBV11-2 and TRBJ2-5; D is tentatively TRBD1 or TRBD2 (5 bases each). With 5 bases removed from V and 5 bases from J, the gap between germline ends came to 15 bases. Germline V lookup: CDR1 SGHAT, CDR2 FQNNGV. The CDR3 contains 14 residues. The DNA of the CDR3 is TGTGCCAGCAGCAAAAAGGCGTGGGGGGAGACCCAGTACTTC. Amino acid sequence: CASSKKAWGETQYF.

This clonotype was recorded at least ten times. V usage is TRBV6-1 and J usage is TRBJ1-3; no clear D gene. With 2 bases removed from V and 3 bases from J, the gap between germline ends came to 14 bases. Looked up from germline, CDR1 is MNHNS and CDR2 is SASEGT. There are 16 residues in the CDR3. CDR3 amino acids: CASSENLPQFGNTIYF. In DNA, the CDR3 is TGTGCCAGCAGTGAAAACCTCCCGCAGTTTGGAAACACCATATATTTT.

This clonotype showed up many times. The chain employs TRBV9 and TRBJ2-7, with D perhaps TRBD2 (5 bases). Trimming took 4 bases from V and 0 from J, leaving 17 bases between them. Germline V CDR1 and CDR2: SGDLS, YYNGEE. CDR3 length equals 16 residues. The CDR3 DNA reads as TGTGCCAGCAGCCCCGGGGAAGCGGCTAGCTCCTACGAGCAGTACTTC. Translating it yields CASSPGEAASSYEQYF.

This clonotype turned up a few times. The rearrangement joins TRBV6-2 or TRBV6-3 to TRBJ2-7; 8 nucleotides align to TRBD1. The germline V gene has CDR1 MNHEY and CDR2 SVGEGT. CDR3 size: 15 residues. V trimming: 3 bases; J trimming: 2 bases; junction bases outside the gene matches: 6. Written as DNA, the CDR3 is TGTGCCAGCAGTTATCCCCAGGACAGGGCCTACGAGCAGTACTTC. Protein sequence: CASSYPQDRAYEQYF.

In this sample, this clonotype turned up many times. DNA for the CDR3: TGTGCCAGCAGATGGGAGGGGCCGAGCAATCAGCCCCAGCATTTT. This encodes CASRWEGPSNQPQHF. The chain combines TRBV2 with TRBJ1-5, with a possible D match to TRBD1 (5 bases). V lost 6 bases to trimming and J lost 1 base, with 13 bases between them. The CDR3 is 15 residues long. In germline, CDR1 is SNHLY, CDR2 FYNNEI.

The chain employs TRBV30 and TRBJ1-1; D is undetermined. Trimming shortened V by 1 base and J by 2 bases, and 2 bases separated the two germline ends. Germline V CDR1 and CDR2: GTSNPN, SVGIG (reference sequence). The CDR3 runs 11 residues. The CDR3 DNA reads TGTGCCTGGAGTGACAACACTGAAGCTTTCTTT. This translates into CAWSDNTEAFF.

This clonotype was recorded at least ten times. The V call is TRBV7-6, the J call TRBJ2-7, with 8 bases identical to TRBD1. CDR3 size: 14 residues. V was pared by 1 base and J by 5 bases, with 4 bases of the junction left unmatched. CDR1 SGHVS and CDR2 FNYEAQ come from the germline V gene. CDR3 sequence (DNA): TGTGCCAGCAGCTTAGGCGGCAGGGGGCACGAGCAGTACTTC. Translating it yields CASSLGGRGHEQYF.

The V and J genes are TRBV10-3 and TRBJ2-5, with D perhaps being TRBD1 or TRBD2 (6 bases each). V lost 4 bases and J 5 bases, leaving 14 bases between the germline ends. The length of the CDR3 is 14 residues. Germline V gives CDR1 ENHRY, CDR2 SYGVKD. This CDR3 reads CAISGRGAKETQYF. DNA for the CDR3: TGTGCCATCAGTGGAAGGGGGGCCAAGGAGACCCAGTACTTC.